Listed here are 8 T cell receptor beta chains from one sample, sequenced in a study of T cells after yellow fever vaccination. MiXCR, run by TCRdb on the 5' RACE reads, gives a single entry per CDR3 protein. The data hold 300,000 to 350,000 distinct CDR3 sequences, with roughly 4.3% observed a single time. The sequenced sample was PBMCs, obtained 5 days after the yellow fever booster vaccination. The source is a man aged 18 to 29 who received the YFV17D yellow fever vaccine.

The table lists this clonotype with a few counts. The V gene is TRBV5-5, the J gene TRBJ2-1; D gene unclear. Germline lookup yields CDR1 SGHKS and CDR2 YYEKEE (reference sequence). The CDR3 consists of 15 residues. V was shortened by 4 bases and J by 9 bases, with 20 bases between the two germline ends. CDR3 loop: CASSPYPTPSREQFF. In DNA, the CDR3 is TGTGCCAGCAGCCCCTACCCTACTCCATCGCGTGAGCAGTTCTTC.

The chain employs TRBV4-1 and TRBJ2-1; 7 bases align to TRBD1. V dropped 0 bases and J dropped 10; count of bases not matched to a gene: 9. Germline V lookup: CDR1 MGHRA, CDR2 YSYEKL. This CDR3 spans 15 amino acids. The CDR3 region has the DNA TGCGCCAGCAGCCAAGAAGGGCAGGGGGTAAGGGAGCAGTTCTTC. It is translated as CASSQEGQGVREQFF.

The chain is built from TRBV6-5 and TRBJ2-5; 7 positions match TRBD1. After removal of 0 bases from V and 5 bases from J, the junction contained 3 bases not matched to a gene. Germline loops: CDR1 MNHEY, CDR2 SVGAGI. This CDR3 is 14 amino acids long. The CDR3 DNA follows: TGTGCCAGCAGTTACTCAACAGGGGTTGAGACCCAGTACTTC. Translation: CASSYSTGVETQYF.

DNA for the CDR3: TGTGCCAGCGGAACCGGACGGCGCACAGATACGCAGTATTTT. It codes for CASGTGRRTDTQYF. V usage is TRBV7-2 and J usage is TRBJ2-3; D gene ambiguous. There are 14 residues in the CDR3. Germline V gene data show CDR1 as SGHTA and CDR2 as FQGNSA. V shed 8 bases and J shed 1 base, with 13 bases lying between them.

This clonotype was seen at least ten times. The chain carries TRBV6-2 or TRBV6-3 and TRBJ1-1; 7 positions agree with TRBD1. This CDR3 comprises 13 residues. Per the germline V gene, CDR1 is MNHEY and CDR2 is SVGEGT. V was pared by 6 bases and J by 5 bases, with 6 bases of the junction left unmatched. The CDR3 loop reads CASSADRATEAFF. Here the CDR3 DNA reads TGTGCCAGCAGCGCAGACAGGGCGACTGAAGCTTTCTTT.

This clonotype appeared many times. CDR3 DNA sequence: TGTGCCAGCAGCCCTGGGACTAGCGGGGGCAATGAGCAGTTCTTC. Its protein product is CASSPGTSGGNEQFF. This chain connects TRBV7-2 to TRBJ2-1, with 14 bases lining up with TRBD2. This CDR3 is built from 15 residues. Germline lookup yields CDR1 SGHTA and CDR2 FQGNSA. The junction had 3 bases not matched to a gene; V was cut back by 5 bases and J by 6 bases.

This clonotype was seen ten or more times. At one end, the junction sequence differs from germline, possibly due to a read error. The chain carries TRBV5-1 and TRBJ1-1; D perhaps matches TRBD1 (5 bases). Germline assignment: CDR1 SGHRS and CDR2 YFSETQ. The CDR3 loop spans 14 amino acids. The CDR3 DNA follows: TGTGCCAGCAGCTTAGGGACGGTGAACACTGAAGCTTTCTTT. Protein sequence: CASSLGTVNTEAFF.

In this sample, this clonotype turned up many times. The chain recombines TRBV7-2 with TRBJ2-1; 11 bases match TRBD2. The trim removed 7 bases at V and 3 bases at J, leaving 5 bases unmatched. This CDR3 contains 15 residues. The germline gives CDR1 SGHTA, CDR2 FQGNSA. In nucleotides, the CDR3 is TGTGCCAGCAATCTACTAGCGGGAGTCTACAATGAGCAGTTCTTC. Encoded protein: CASNLLAGVYNEQFF.